Shown below are 26 T cell receptor beta chains from a single sample sequenced in a study of T cell responses to AZD1222 COVID-19 vaccine. Using immunoSEQ multiplex PCR, the repertoire was profiled, and TCRdb retains in-frame clones only, with some absent. The sample yields tens of thousands of clones, approximately 86% seen once. The sequencing here drew on peripheral blood, taken on day 0 of AZD1222 vaccination. All receptors come from an adult in good health.

This clone was counted once. V usage is TRBV19 and J usage is TRBJ1-3; D gene ambiguous. CDR3 size: 15 residues. The V end was cut by 3 bases, the J end by 0 bases, with 9 bases between. CDR1 is LNHDA, CDR2 SQIVND, per germline (reference sequence). Here the CDR3 reads CASSIPGFSGNTIYF. CDR3 coding DNA: TGTGCCAGTAGTATCCCAGGATTCTCTGGAAACACCATATATTTT.

This chain uses TRBV11-2 with TRBJ1-5; TRBD1 matches 8 bases. CDR1 SGHAT and CDR2 FQNNGV come from the germline V gene. The CDR3 contains 15 residues. V was clipped by 0 bases and J by 6 bases; unmatched bases: 4. In DNA, the CDR3 is TGTGCCAGCAGCTTAGACAGGGGGCGCGGTCAGCCCCAGCATTTT. Protein product: CASSLDRGRGQPQHF.

The count of this clone is one. V and J are TRBV7-2 and TRBJ2-3, with a possible D match to TRBD2 (5 bases). The CDR3 runs to 16 residues. Germline values: CDR1 SGHTA, CDR2 FQGNSA. V was clipped by 0 bases and J by 0 bases, with 10 bases between them. CDR3 DNA: TGTGCCAGCAGCTTAGCGGCTAGCCTAAGCACAGATACGCAGTATTTT. Amino acids: CASSLAASLSTDTQYF.

The V gene is TRBV2, the J gene TRBJ2-3; D is ambiguous. The germline V and J ends were trimmed by 4 bases and 4 bases, with 12 bases remaining between them. Germline V CDR1 and CDR2: SNHLY, FYNNEI. The CDR3 covers 14 residues. The CDR3 nucleotides are TGTGCCAGCAGTGGCCAGGCAGGATCAGATACGCAGTATTTT. Translated: CASSGQAGSDTQYF. The full variable domain, with the rest looked up from reference TRBV2 and TRBJ2-3, is EPEVTQTPSHQVTQMGQEVILRCVPISNHLYFYWYRQILGQKVEFLVSFYNNEISEKSEIFDDQFSVERPDGSNFTLKIRSTKLEDSAMYFCASSGQAGSDTQYFGPGTRLTVL.

The chain carries TRBV10-3 and TRBJ2-1; no reliable D call. This CDR3 comprises 11 residues. In germline, CDR1 is ENHRY, CDR2 SYGVKD. Trimming removed 4 bases from V and 10 bases from J, with 8 bases in between. The CDR3 is CAISGGREQFF. CDR3 sequence (DNA): TGTGCCATCAGTGGTGGCAGGGAGCAGTTCTTC.

V usage is TRBV7-2 and J usage is TRBJ2-2, with D possibly being TRBD2 (6 bases). This CDR3 region has 13 residues. Germline lookup yields CDR1 SGHTA and CDR2 FQGNSA. Trimming removed 6 bases from V and 6 bases from J, with 11 bases in between. In DNA, the CDR3 is TGTGCCAGCAGGGGTAGCGGTCCCGGGGAGCTGTTTTTT. Its protein product is CASRGSGPGELFF.

The chain recombines TRBV29-1 with TRBJ1-5; D is perhaps TRBD1 (5 bases). The CDR3 runs 13 residues. The germline V and J ends were trimmed by 1 base and 9 bases, with 13 bases remaining between them. Germline lookup yields CDR1 SQVTM and CDR2 ANQGSEA. The CDR3 nucleotides read TGCAGCGTTGAAGCCACAGGAGGTGGGCCCCAGCATTTT. This encodes CSVEATGGGPQHF.

J is TRBJ2-7 and V is TRBV13; tentative D call: TRBD2 (6 bases). This CDR3 comprises 14 residues. Per germline, CDR1 PRHDT and CDR2 FYEKMQ (reference sequence). V shed 3 bases and J shed 6 bases, with 15 bases lying between them. The chain's CDR3 is CASSLRELVSEQYF. CDR3 DNA sequence: TGTGCCAGCAGCTTGCGGGAACTCGTCTCCGAGCAGTACTTC.

The chain carries TRBV7-9 and TRBJ1-1; tentatively, D is TRBD1 (5 bases). Trimming left V 0 bases short and J 1 base short, with 9 bases between. The length of the CDR3 is 15 residues. The germline V gene encodes CDR1 SEHNR and CDR2 FQNEAQ (reference sequence). This CDR3 reads CASSLATAGNTEAFF. The CDR3 DNA is TGTGCCAGCAGCTTAGCGACAGCCGGGAACACTGAAGCTTTCTTT.

This clone has only one observation. The gene calls are TRBV12-3 or TRBV12-4 and TRBJ2-3, with no clear D. There are 12 residues in the CDR3. Deletions cut 5 bases from V and 14 bases from J, with 17 bases between. CDR3 in DNA: TGTGCCAGCAGTGGCATAGCCAAGAGGCTGTATTTT. This codes for CASSGIAKRLYF.

The chain carries TRBV6-1 and TRBJ2-7, with D uncertain. Trimming took off 1 base at V and 5 bases at J, with 9 bases between the two ends. CDR3 length: 13 residues. The V gene's germline CDR1 is MNHNS and CDR2 SASEGT. The DNA for the CDR3 is TGTGCCAGCAGTGAAGACGAAACGAACGAGCAGTACTTC. The encoded protein is CASSEDETNEQYF.

This chain connects TRBV6-2 or TRBV6-3 to TRBJ1-1; D might be TRBD1 (5 bases). This CDR3 is 18 amino acids long. V gave up 4 bases and J gave up 1 base, with 22 bases separating them. Germline CDR1 reads MNHEY; CDR2 reads SVGEGT. This chain's CDR3 is CASSWDQGRLVPNTEAFF. The CDR3 DNA reads as TGTGCCAGCAGTTGGGATCAGGGTCGGTTGGTCCCGAACACTGAAGCTTTCTTT.

The chain couples TRBV6-2 or TRBV6-3 to TRBJ1-5; D remains unclear. V was trimmed by 5 bases and J by 2 bases, leaving 10 bases between them. The CDR3 consists of 14 residues. CDR1 and CDR2 (germline): MNHEY, SVGEGT. The DNA for the CDR3 is TGTGCCAGCAGTCGCTCGAGGGGCAATCAGCCCCAGCATTTT. Its translation is CASSRSRGNQPQHF.

This chain links TRBV24-1 with TRBJ2-3; D gene ambiguous. CDR1 is KGHDR and CDR2 is SFDVKD in the germline V gene. The V end was cut by 5 bases, the J end by 2 bases, with 7 bases between. This CDR3 has 13 residues. In nucleotides, the CDR3 is TGTGCCACCAGTGTAGGCCACACAGATACGCAGTATTTT. Amino acids: CATSVGHTDTQYF.

Note on this clone: Other DNA sequences in the same sample also yield this CDR3. CDR3 residues: CASSDGENTEAFF. The CDR3 DNA reads as TGTGCCAGCTCGGACGGTGAGAACACTGAAGCTTTCTTT. The chain uses TRBV18 and TRBJ1-1; D unresolved. Germline lookup yields CDR1 KGHSH and CDR2 LQKENI. V was cut by 6 bases and J by 1 base, with 9 bases left in between. CDR3 length: 13 amino acids.

V usage is TRBV2 and J usage is TRBJ2-1; 7 bases line up with TRBD1. J was trimmed by 3 bases and V by 8 bases; bases with no gene match: 10. From germline, CDR1 is SNHLY and CDR2 FYNNEI. This CDR3 is built from 15 residues. The CDR3 nucleotides are TGTGCCAGCGCCACCCCAGGGGGTTTCTACAATGAGCAGTTCTTC. It codes for CASATPGGFYNEQFF.

The V gene is TRBV12-3 or TRBV12-4, the J gene TRBJ1-2; TRBD1 matches at 8 bases. CDR3 length equals 13 residues. The junction had 6 bases not matched to a gene; V was cut back by 8 bases and J by 4 bases. The DNA of the CDR3 is TGTGCCAGCGGCCAGACAGGGGCCTATGGCTACACCTTC. It codes for CASGQTGAYGYTF.

V usage is TRBV7-2 and J usage is TRBJ1-6; TRBD1 matches at 7 bases. Germline V gene lookup returns CDR1 SGHTA and CDR2 FQGNSA. The CDR3 has 15 amino acids. With 1 base clipped from V and 10 bases from J, the junction kept 7 bases outside the gene matches. The CDR3 region is CASSLGRGQGSPLHF. The CDR3, as DNA: TGTGCCAGCAGCTTAGGAAGGGGGCAAGGGTCACCCCTCCACTTT.

This chain joins TRBV19 and TRBJ1-5; 8 positions agree with TRBD1. Germline loops: CDR1 LNHDA, CDR2 SQIVND (reference sequence). This CDR3 region has 15 residues. The trim removed 3 bases at V and 6 bases at J, leaving 7 bases unmatched. The CDR3: CASSMGQAYFQPQHF. In DNA form, the CDR3 reads TGTGCCAGTAGTATGGGACAGGCATATTTTCAGCCCCAGCATTTT. The entire variable domain, with the rest obtained from reference TRBV19 and TRBJ1-5, is as follows: DGGITQSPKYLFRKEGQNVTLSCEQNLNHDAMYWYRQDPGQGLRLIYYSQIVNDFQKGDIAEGYSVSREKKESFPLTVTSAQKNPTAFYLCASSMGQAYFQPQHFGDGTRLSIL.

The chain recombines TRBV19 with TRBJ1-5, with D uncertain. This CDR3 spans 15 amino acids. CDR1 is LNHDA and CDR2 is SQIVND in the germline V gene (reference sequence). V lost 5 bases, J lost 0 bases, and 11 bases lay in between. The CDR3 here is CASSRTADSNQPQHF. CDR3 bases: TGTGCCAGTAGTCGGACGGCTGATAGCAATCAGCCCCAGCATTTT.

J is TRBJ1-1 and V is TRBV6-5; D unresolved. V lost 0 bases and J 6 bases, leaving 11 bases between the germline ends. This CDR3 region has 14 residues. The germline V gene has CDR1 MNHEY and CDR2 SVGAGI. CDR3 residues: CASSYSAKGSEAFF. The CDR3 DNA is TGTGCCAGCAGTTACTCCGCGAAGGGCTCTGAAGCTTTCTTT.

This chain uses TRBV19 with TRBJ1-1; 9 bases match TRBD1. V shed 5 bases and J 1 base; nucleotides not matched to a gene: 11. CDR1 is LNHDA and CDR2 is SQIVND in the germline V gene (reference sequence). The CDR3 has 17 amino acids. The CDR3 loop reads CASSLTPGTGSNTEAFF. DNA for the CDR3: TGTGCCAGTAGTCTTACGCCCGGGACAGGGTCGAACACTGAAGCTTTCTTT. The whole variable domain, remainder taken from reference TRBV19 and TRBJ1-1, is DGGITQSPKYLFRKEGQNVTLSCEQNLNHDAMYWYRQDPGQGLRLIYYSQIVNDFQKGDIAEGYSVSREKKESFPLTVTSAQKNPTAFYLCASSLTPGTGSNTEAFFGQGTRLTVV.

V usage is TRBV6-5 and J usage is TRBJ1-5, with TRBD1 matching 9 bases. V shed 2 bases and J 4 bases; nucleotides not matched to a gene: 0. Germline loops: CDR1 MNHEY, CDR2 SVGAGI. The CDR3 totals 14 residues. CDR3 sequence reads: CASSYGTGNQPQHF. For the CDR3, the DNA is TGTGCCAGCAGTTACGGGACAGGGAATCAGCCCCAGCATTTT.

The rearrangement joins TRBV9 to TRBJ2-1, with TRBD2 matching 7 bases. This CDR3 is built from 14 residues. Germline-derived CDR1 and CDR2 are SGDLS and YYNGEE. V lost 3 bases, J lost 6 bases, and 6 bases stayed unmatched. The CDR3, as DNA: TGTGCCAGCAGCGAACAACTAGCGTCCAATGAGCAGTTCTTC. It specifies CASSEQLASNEQFF.

The chain has TRBV5-1 and TRBJ2-5; TRBD2 matches 11 bases. The CDR3 is made up of 14 amino acids. The trim removed 3 bases at V and 5 bases at J, leaving 3 bases unmatched. Germline V gene lookup returns CDR1 SGHRS and CDR2 YFSETQ. The chain's CDR3 is CASSSSGRMETQYF. The CDR3 DNA sequence: TGCGCCAGCAGCTCTAGCGGGAGGATGGAGACCCAGTACTTC.

The chain has TRBV11-2 and TRBJ2-5; D possibly corresponds to TRBD1 (5 bases). Germline values: CDR1 SGHAT, CDR2 FQNNGV. Trimming removed 5 bases from V and 7 bases from J, with 17 bases in between. The CDR3 consists of 14 residues. CDR3 sequence reads: CASSQDRTQGTQYF. CDR3 DNA sequence: TGTGCCAGCAGCCAAGACAGAACCCAGGGGACCCAGTACTTC.